The sequence of this T cell receptor beta chain was determined in a study of blood T cell repertoires in COVID-19. Data came from immunoSEQ multiplex PCR; TCRdb stores just in-frame clones and leaves some out. Among a few hundred thousand clones listed, 86% were seen once. This CDR3 is built from 12 residues. With 4 bases removed from V and 6 bases from J, the gap between germline ends came to 9 bases. Germline V CDR1 and CDR2: SEHNR, FQNEAQ (reference sequence). The sequence was obtained from a woman aged 45 to 65 with acute or convalescent COVID-19. The chain carries TRBV7-9 and TRBJ1-1; no firm D call. Source material: peripheral blood. CDR3 loop: CASSSRLAEAFF. CDR3 sequence (DNA): TGTGCCAGCAGCTCGAGGCTGGCTGAAGCTTTCTTT.